Each of the 2 T cell receptor beta chains below was sequenced from the same sample in a study of early T cells in non-severe SARS-CoV-2 infection. TCRdb itself ran the 5' RACE reads through MiXCR, one entry per CDR3 protein. The sample holds approximately 65,000 distinct CDR3 sequences; about 11% are singletons and the top ten take 6.4%. Sample: whole blood. These receptors were taken from an adult who was a healthcare worker with PCR-confirmed SARS-CoV-2 infection or an uninfected control (not recorded which).

This clonotype was seen a few times. The chain is built from TRBV11-2 and TRBJ2-7; D is uncertain. From germline, CDR1 is SGHAT and CDR2 FQNNGV. The V and J ends lost 2 bases and 6 bases respectively, with 8 bases between them. The CDR3 is 12 amino acids. In DNA form, the CDR3 reads TGTGCCAGCAGCTTACTCTTCTTCGAGCAGTACTTC. This encodes CASSLLFFEQYF.

This clonotype appeared a few times. The chain recombines TRBV6-5 with TRBJ2-3; no clear D. V shed 7 bases and J shed 5 bases, with 7 bases lying between them. Germline CDR1 MNHEY, CDR2 SVGAGI. The CDR3 length is 11 residues. The CDR3: CASIWGDTQYF. DNA for the CDR3: TGTGCCAGCATCTGGGGAGATACGCAGTATTTT.